This entry describes one T cell receptor (beta chain). What it recognizes is unknown. These data are taken from a study of CD8 T cells in Susac syndrome. Study-wide findings and caveats: Total CD8+ repertoires held approximately 15 Susac-specific public clones, while CD8+ TEMRA repertoires held 5 or 6.

The trim removed 5 bases at V and 1 base at J, leaving 4 bases unmatched. The CDR3 length is 16 residues. Germline lookup yields CDR1 PRHDT and CDR2 FYEKMQ (reference sequence). cDNA came from approximately 0.5 to 1 ug RNA primed by random hexamers. TCRdb fed the immunoSEQ multiplex PCR reads into MiXCR, producing one record per CDR3 protein. The profile shows fewer than 150,000 distinct CDR3 sequences, roughly 94% of them singletons. The chain combines TRBV13 with TRBJ2-5; 13 bases map to TRBD2. The sequencing input was CD8+ T cells from PBMCs. The TCR originated in a human donor with Susac syndrome. Here the CDR3 DNA reads TGTGCCAGCAGCACAGGGACTAGCGGGACCCAAGAGACCCAGTACTTC. As protein: CASSTGTSGTQETQYF.